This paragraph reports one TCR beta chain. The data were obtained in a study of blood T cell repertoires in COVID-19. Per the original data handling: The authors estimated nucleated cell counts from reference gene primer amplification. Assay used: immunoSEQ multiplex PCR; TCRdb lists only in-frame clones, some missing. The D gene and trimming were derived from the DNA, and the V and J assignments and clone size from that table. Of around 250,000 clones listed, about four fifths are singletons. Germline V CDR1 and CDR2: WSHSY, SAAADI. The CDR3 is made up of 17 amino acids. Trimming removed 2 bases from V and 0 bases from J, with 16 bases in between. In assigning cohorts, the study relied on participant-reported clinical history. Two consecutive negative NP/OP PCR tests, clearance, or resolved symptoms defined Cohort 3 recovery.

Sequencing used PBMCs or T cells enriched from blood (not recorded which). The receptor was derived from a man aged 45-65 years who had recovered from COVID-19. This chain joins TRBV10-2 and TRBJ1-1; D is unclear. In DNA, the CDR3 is TGCGCCAGCAGTGAGCCAATGGCAGCGAACATGAACACTGAAGCTTTCTTT. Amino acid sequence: CASSEPMAANMNTEAFF.